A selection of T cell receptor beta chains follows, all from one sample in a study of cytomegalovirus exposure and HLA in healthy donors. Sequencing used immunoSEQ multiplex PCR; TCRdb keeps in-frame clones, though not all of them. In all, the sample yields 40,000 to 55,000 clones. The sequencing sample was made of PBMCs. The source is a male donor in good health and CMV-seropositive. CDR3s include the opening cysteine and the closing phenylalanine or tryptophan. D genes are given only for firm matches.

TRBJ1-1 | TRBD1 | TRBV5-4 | TGTGCCAGCAGCTGGACAGGGGAGACCGAAGCTTTCTTT | CASSWTGETEAFF
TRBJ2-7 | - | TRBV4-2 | TGTGCCAGCAGCCAAGTCCCAAGCCGGGACACGGAACGCGAGCAGTACTTC | CASSQVPSRDTEREQYF
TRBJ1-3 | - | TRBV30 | TGTGCCTGGATCCCAGGGCTAAATAGAAACACCATATATTTT | CAWIPGLNRNTIYF
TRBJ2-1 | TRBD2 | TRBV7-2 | TGTGCCAGCAGCGTCTTCGGACTAGCGGGGCACAACAATGAGCAGTTCTTC | CASSVFGLAGHNNEQFF
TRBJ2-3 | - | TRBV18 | TGTGCCAGCTCACCGCCCCCGGGGTGGAGCACAGATACGCAGTATTTT | CASSPPPGWSTDTQYF
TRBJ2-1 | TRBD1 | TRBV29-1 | TGCAGCGTCGTGGGACAGTTCAATGAGCAGTTCTTC | CSVVGQFNEQFF
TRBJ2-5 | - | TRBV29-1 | TGCAGCGTTGAACAGGGGCGGGAAGAGACCCAGTACTTC | CSVEQGREETQYF
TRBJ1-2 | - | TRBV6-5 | TGTGCCAGCAGTGTAGTGGACTCGGCGGGTGGCTACACCTTC | CASSVVDSAGGYTF
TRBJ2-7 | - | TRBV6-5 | TGTGCCAGCAGTTACGGGCGGGGACAGAGCTACGAGCAGTACTTC | CASSYGRGQSYEQYF
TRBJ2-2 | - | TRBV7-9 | TGTGCCAGCAGCTTAATAAGCAGACTGAACACCGGGGAGCTGTTTTTT | CASSLISRLNTGELFF
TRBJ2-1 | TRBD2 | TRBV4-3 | TGCGCCAGCAGCCAAGAACTAGCGGGGGTTATGAGAGAGCAGTTCTTC | CASSQELAGVMREQFF
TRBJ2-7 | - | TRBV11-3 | TGTGCCAGCAGCTTAGGGCCAGGGGCCAACGAGCAGTACTTC | CASSLGPGANEQYF
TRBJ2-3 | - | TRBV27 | TGTGCCAGCAGTTTAAAACGTGCGGGGAGCACAGATACGCAGTATTTT | CASSLKRAGSTDTQYF
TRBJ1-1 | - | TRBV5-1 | TGCGCCAGCAGCTTTGGGGGCAACGGGAACACTGAAGCTTTCTTT | CASSFGGNGNTEAFF
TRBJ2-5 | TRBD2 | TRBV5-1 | TGCGCCAGCAGCTTGGGAGGGACTAGCGGAACAAGAGAAGGGTACTTC | CASSLGGTSGTREGYF
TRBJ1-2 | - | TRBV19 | TGTGCCAGTAGGCAAACAGGACAACGGATCTATGGCTACACCTTC | CASRQTGQRIYGYTF
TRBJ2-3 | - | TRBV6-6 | TGTGCCAGCAGTCCCCATCGGGGAGTAGGAGGGGATACGCAGTATTTT | CASSPHRGVGGDTQYF
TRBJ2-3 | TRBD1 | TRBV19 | TGTGCCAGTAGTATGATTACAGGGGCGAGCACAGATACGCAGTATTTT | CASSMITGASTDTQYF
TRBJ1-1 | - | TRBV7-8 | TGTGCCAGCAGCTTGTCACAGAACACTGAAGCTTTCTTT | CASSLSQNTEAFF
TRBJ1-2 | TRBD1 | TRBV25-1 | TGTGCCAGCAGAGACAGGGGAGGGAACTATGGCTACACCTTC | CASRDRGGNYGYTF
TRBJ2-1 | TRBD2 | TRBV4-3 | TGCGCCAGCAGCCAAGATGGAGCGGGAGACCCACGGGATGAGCAGTTCTTC | CASSQDGAGDPRDEQFF
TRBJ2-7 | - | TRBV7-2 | TGTGCCAGCAGCTTAGACAGGGTAATTTCCTACGAGCAGTACTTC | CASSLDRVISYEQYF
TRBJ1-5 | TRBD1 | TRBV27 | TGTGCCAGCAGCCGTCTTGCACAGGGGATTAGTGGAAGCAATCAGCCCCAGCATTTT | CASSRLAQGISGSNQPQHF
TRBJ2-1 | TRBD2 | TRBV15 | TGTGCCACCAGCAGAGAAGGGACTATAGGAAATGAGCAGTTCTTC | CATSREGTIGNEQFF